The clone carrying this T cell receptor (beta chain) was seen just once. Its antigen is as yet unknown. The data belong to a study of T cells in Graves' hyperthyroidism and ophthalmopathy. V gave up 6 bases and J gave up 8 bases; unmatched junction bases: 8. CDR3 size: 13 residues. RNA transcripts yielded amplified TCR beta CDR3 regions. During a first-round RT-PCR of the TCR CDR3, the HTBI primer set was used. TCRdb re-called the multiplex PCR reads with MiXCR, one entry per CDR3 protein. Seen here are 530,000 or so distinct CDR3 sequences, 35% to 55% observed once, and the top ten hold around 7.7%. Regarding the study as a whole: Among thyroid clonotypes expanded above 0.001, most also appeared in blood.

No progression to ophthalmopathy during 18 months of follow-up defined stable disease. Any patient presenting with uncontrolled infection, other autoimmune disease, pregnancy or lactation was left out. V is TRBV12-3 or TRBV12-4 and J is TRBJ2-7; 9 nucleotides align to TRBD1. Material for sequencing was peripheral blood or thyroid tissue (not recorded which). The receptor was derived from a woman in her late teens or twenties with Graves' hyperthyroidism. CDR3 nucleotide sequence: TGTGCCAGCAGCCCGGGACAGGGAATGAAGCAGTACTTC. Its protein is CASSPGQGMKQYF.